The 5 T cell receptor beta chains below were found in one sample sequenced in a study of CD8+ T cells in alopecia areata. The treatment is: oral pan-JAK inhibitor, 5-10 mg twice daily. In each case, RNA was isolated and then reverse transcribed into cDNA as the sequencing template. The method was immunoSEQ multiplex PCR; TCRdb's version includes in-frame clones alone and lacks a portion of them. The data contain hundreds of thousands of clones, around three fifths of them seen just once; the ten biggest clones take up about 0.89%. The source material was CD4+ T cells sorted from blood, sampled at week 52, from a patient treated with tofacitinib. These TCRs come from a human donor with alopecia areata.

V is TRBV19 and J is TRBJ1-6, with D tentatively TRBD1 (6 bases). There are 14 residues in the CDR3. Germline V lookup: CDR1 LNHDA, CDR2 SQIVND (reference sequence). V lost 6 bases, J lost 7 bases, and 13 bases lay in between. The CDR3 loop is CASSQVGTNSPLHF. CDR3 DNA sequence: TGTGCCAGTAGCCAGGTCGGGACAAATTCACCCCTCCACTTT.

This clone was counted between two and nine times. The rearrangement joins TRBV7-2 to TRBJ2-1; D could derive from TRBD1 or TRBD2 (5 bases each). This CDR3 is 15 amino acids long. V was pared by 0 bases and J by 6 bases, with 12 bases between. Germline V gives CDR1 SGHTA, CDR2 FQGNSA. CDR3 sequence: CASSLAGLRGNEQFF. CDR3 bases: TGTGCCAGCAGCTTAGCGGGGTTGAGGGGCAATGAGCAGTTCTTC.

The count of this clone is one. At the DNA level, this CDR3 is encoded by other sequences in the same sample as well. The J gene is TRBJ2-7, the V gene TRBV5-4; D unclear. The CDR3 length is 13 residues. Germline CDR1 is SGHNT and CDR2 is YYREEE (reference sequence). Trimming took off 0 bases at V and 1 base at J, with 5 bases between the two ends. In DNA, the CDR3 is TGTGCCAGCAGCTTGGACAGATCCTACGAGCAGTACTTC. It translates to CASSLDRSYEQYF. The full variable domain, its missing parts supplied by reference TRBV5-4 and TRBJ2-7, is ETGVTQSPTHLIKTRGQQVTLRCSSQSGHNTVSWYQQALGQGPQFIFQYYREEENGRGNFPPRFSGLQFPNYSSELNVNALELDDSALYLCASSLDRSYEQYFGPGTRLTVT.

The chain is built from TRBV30 and TRBJ1-1; the match to TRBD1 covers 7 bases. The germline CDR1 and CDR2 sequences are GTSNPN and SVGIG (reference sequence). The V gene end was trimmed by 2 bases and the J gene end by 1 base; junction bases not matched to a gene: 4. The CDR3 length is 14 residues. The CDR3 sequence is CAWSSGQSNTEAFF. DNA for the CDR3: TGTGCCTGGAGTTCGGGACAGTCGAACACTGAAGCTTTCTTT.

This chain uses TRBV20-1 with TRBJ2-7; D gene uncertain. Trimming removed 2 bases at V and 3 bases at J, with 5 bases between. Germline V gene lookup returns CDR1 DFQATT and CDR2 SNEGSKA (reference sequence). The CDR3 is made up of 11 amino acids. DNA for the CDR3: TGCAGTGCTAGACTAGTCTACGAGCAGTACTTC. This sequence encodes CSARLVYEQYF.